The source of this T cell receptor beta chain is a study of technical replicates of blood from a handful of donors (dated by TCRdb to 2016 to 2017). The library came from the immunoSEQ multiplex PCR assay. TCRdb took this table from immuneACCESS and kept in-frame rearrangements with V and J called. Such tables lack part of the clones; where checked against another copy, unresolved V genes explain under half of the gap, and the rest is unexplained. A total of about 53,000 clones appear in this sample, approximately 86% of them only once. The ten largest clones represent more than 4.5% of the sample. Between the V and J ends, shortened by 2 bases and 9 bases respectively, the junction contains 9 bases. Per the germline V gene, SGHDT is the CDR1 and YYEEEE is the CDR2. The CDR3, from cysteine to phenylalanine, totals 13 residues. Only the CDR3 portion is preserved as DNA: 39 bases, with reading frame beginning at the first base.

As concerns this clone: What this receptor recognizes is not known. No base qualities exist here, and no much larger clone lies one base off it.

Specimen: PBMCs. This TCR came from a human donor in good health. Some clones in this sample may be carry-over from other donors' samples. The chain was built from TRBV5-6 and TRBJ1-6; a tentative D match to TRBD1 spans 5 bases. The bases are TGTGCCAGCAGCTTTAGCAGGGTTTCACCCCTCCACTTT. Translation gives CASSFSRVSPLHF.